A single sample is the source of the 14 T cell receptor beta chains below, sequenced in a study of neurological immune-mediated disorders. TCRdb re-analysed the 5' RACE reads in MiXCR, keeping a single row per CDR3 protein. The table records around 69,000 distinct CDR3 sequences, 4.5% to 5.5% of them present only once. Specimen: PBMCs. The receptors come from a man younger than 45 with multiple sclerosis.

Only a few counts were recorded for this clonotype. The chain uses TRBV9 and TRBJ2-7, with 11 nucleotides matching TRBD2. Germline lookup yields CDR1 SGDLS and CDR2 YYNGEE. V was clipped by 4 bases and J by 9 bases; unmatched bases: 12. CDR3 length: 15 residues. This CDR3 is CASSPQLAGDLGQYF. Written as DNA, the CDR3 is TGTGCCAGCAGCCCCCAACTAGCGGGGGATTTAGGGCAGTACTTC.

This clonotype was picked up many times. The gene calls are TRBV27 and TRBJ2-3; D perhaps matches TRBD2 (5 bases). Per germline, CDR1 MNHEY and CDR2 SMNVEV (reference sequence). CDR3 length equals 15 residues. V gave up 6 bases and J gave up 0 bases, with 13 bases separating them. CDR3 protein: CASSIRLISTDTQYF. In nucleotides, the CDR3 is TGTGCCAGCAGCATTCGACTAATAAGCACAGATACGCAGTATTTT.

This clonotype was counted ten times or more. V usage is TRBV5-1 and J usage is TRBJ2-6, with D perhaps matching TRBD2 (6 bases). The CDR3 extends over 15 amino acids. Deletions cut 3 bases from V and 2 bases from J, with 9 bases between. Germline CDR1 is SGHRS and CDR2 is YFSETQ. CDR3 amino acids: CASSSPGAGANVLTF. The CDR3 DNA is TGCGCCAGCAGCTCCCCGGGGGCTGGGGCCAACGTCCTGACTTTC.

This clonotype was found a few times. The chain links TRBV5-1 to TRBJ2-2; 11 bases map to TRBD1. CDR1 is SGHRS and CDR2 is YFSETQ in the germline V gene. This CDR3 contains 16 residues. V gave up 7 bases and J gave up 4 bases; unmatched junction bases: 9. CDR3 sequence: CASSDGQGALTGELFF. DNA of the CDR3: TGCGCCAGCTCAGACGGACAGGGGGCTCTCACCGGGGAGCTGTTTTTT.

This clonotype has more than one count but fewer than ten. The chain recombines TRBV5-1 with TRBJ1-1, with TRBD1 matching 9 bases. The CDR3 sequence is 15 residues long. The junction had 5 bases not matched to a gene; V was cut back by 4 bases and J by 1 base. Germline V lookup: CDR1 SGHRS, CDR2 YFSETQ. CDR3 DNA: TGCGCCAGCAGCACGGGACAGGGAGCGAACACTGAAGCTTTCTTT. Translated: CASSTGQGANTEAFF.

This clonotype came up many times. This chain uses TRBV6-6 with TRBJ1-2; 7 bases are a match to TRBD1. This CDR3 region has 15 residues. CDR1 and CDR2 from the germline V gene are MNHNY and SVGAGI (reference sequence). V shed 4 bases, J shed 0 bases, and the junction held 5 bases outside the gene matches. The DNA for the CDR3 is TGTGCCAGCAGTTCAGGGGACAGTTCTAACTATGGCTACACCTTC. Its protein is CASSSGDSSNYGYTF.

This clonotype was counted ten times or more. V and J are TRBV27 and TRBJ1-1; D not resolved. In germline, CDR1 is MNHEY, CDR2 SMNVEV (reference sequence). V lost 6 bases to trimming and J lost 6 bases, with 17 bases between them. This CDR3 spans 14 amino acids. This CDR3 is CASRGSRESSEAFF. CDR3 DNA sequence: TGTGCCAGCAGAGGCAGCCGCGAGTCCTCTGAAGCTTTCTTT.

This clonotype has at least ten counts. The chain recombines TRBV11-2 with TRBJ2-5; no clear D gene. V lost 2 bases and J lost 5, with 3 bases in between. The CDR3 has 11 amino acids. The germline gives CDR1 SGHAT, CDR2 FQNNGV. Here the CDR3 reads CASSLFETQYF. The DNA of the CDR3 is TGTGCCAGCAGCTTATTTGAGACCCAGTACTTC.

The chain uses TRBV2 and TRBJ2-7; possibly TRBD2 for D (7 bases). CDR3 length equals 18 residues. Trimming removed 2 bases at V and 3 bases at J, with 23 bases between. In germline, CDR1 is SNHLY, CDR2 FYNNEI. This CDR3 reads CASSETAGATFSNYEQYV. CDR3 sequence (DNA): TGTGCCAGCAGTGAAACGGCGGGGGCGACCTTCTCGAACTACGAGCAGTACGTC.

This clonotype showed up many times. CDR3 region: CASSQLGPNTEAFF. CDR3 nucleotide sequence: TGTGCCAGCAGCCAACTGGGCCCGAACACTGAAGCTTTCTTT. J is TRBJ1-1 and V is TRBV3-1; D is undetermined. Germline CDR1 is LGHDT and CDR2 is YNNKEL (reference sequence). V lost 2 bases and J 1 base, leaving 8 bases between the germline ends. CDR3 length: 14 residues. Combining the CDR3 with reference TRBV3-1 and TRBJ1-1 gives the whole variable domain DTAVSQTPKYLVTQMGNDKSIKCEQNLGHDTMYWYKQDSKKFLKIMFSYNNKELIINETVPNRFSPKSPDKAHLNLHINSLELGDSAVYFCASSQLGPNTEAFFGQGTRLTVV.

This clonotype was found many times. V gene TRBV7-9 combines with J gene TRBJ1-3; D might be TRBD1 (6 bases). The germline gives CDR1 SEHNR, CDR2 FQNEAQ (reference sequence). CDR3 length: 16 amino acids. Trimming took off 1 base at V and 4 bases at J, with 14 bases between the two ends. CDR3 region: CASSLVRGRGGNTIYF. Here the CDR3 DNA reads TGTGCCAGCAGCTTAGTTCGGGGCAGGGGCGGAAACACCATATATTTT.

The rearrangement links TRBV18 to TRBJ1-1, with D perhaps matching TRBD1 (6 bases). V was clipped by 3 bases and J by 7 bases, with 15 bases between them. Germline lookup yields CDR1 KGHSH and CDR2 LQKENI. The CDR3 covers 14 residues. The CDR3 reads CASSPTEDRYEAFF. The CDR3 nucleotides are TGTGCCAGCTCACCTACCGAGGACAGATATGAAGCTTTCTTT.

This clonotype was counted only a few times. This chain connects TRBV20-1 to TRBJ1-1; TRBD1 aligns across 9 bases. The CDR3 runs to 13 residues. Germline CDR1 and CDR2: DFQATT and SNEGSKA (reference sequence). CDR3 nucleotide sequence: TGCAGCCCGCTCGGACAGGGGAGGACTGAAGCTTTCTTT. Translation gives CSPLGQGRTEAFF.

Only a few counts were recorded for this clonotype. This chain uses TRBV5-1 with TRBJ1-1, with D uncertain. The germline V and J ends were trimmed by 1 base and 1 base, with 8 bases remaining between them. This CDR3 spans 14 amino acids. Germline CDR1 SGHRS, CDR2 YFSETQ. The CDR3 loop reads CASSLSWKNTEAFF. The CDR3 nucleotides are TGCGCCAGCAGCTTGAGTTGGAAGAACACTGAAGCTTTCTTT.